The rows below give T cell receptor beta chains drawn from one sample of a study of blood T cells in healthy people across ages. From the 5' RACE reads, TCRdb called clonotypes with MiXCR, one entry per CDR3 protein. Counted here are about 760,000 distinct CDR3 sequences, approximately 53% occurring once; the ten biggest clones make up around 24%. The material sequenced was blood. These receptors came from a man in his forties or fifties in good health. The CDR3 runs from the conserved cysteine through the conserved F or W. The D gene is left open where the match is weak. Size tells how often a clone was seen (once, few, many) or the class of an expanded clone, and some rows leave it out.

TRBJ2-3,-,TRBV7-3,-,CASSPYPEPTDTQYF,TGTGCCAGCAGCCCATACCCGGAGCCCACAGATACGCAGTATTTT
TRBJ2-7,TRBD1,TRBV6-2/TRBV6-3,-,CASSSHPGQGFDEQYF,TGTGCCAGCAGTTCTCATCCGGGACAGGGGTTCGACGAGCAGTACTTC
TRBJ2-3,-,TRBV4-2,-,CASSQDSGDTQYF,TGTGCCAGCAGCCAAGATTCTGGAGATACGCAGTATTTT
TRBJ2-7,TRBD1,TRBV20-1,-,CSATGTETYEQYF,TGCAGTGCTACCGGGACAGAGACCTACGAGCAGTACTTC
TRBJ2-2,-,TRBV6-2/TRBV6-3,-,CASSQYRADTGELFF,TGTGCCAGCAGTCAGTACAGGGCGGACACCGGGGAGCTGTTTTTT
TRBJ2-3,-,TRBV12-3/TRBV12-4,-,CASSPLGGIAQYF,TGTGCCAGCAGTCCCCTAGGGGGTATAGCGCAGTATTTT
TRBJ2-1,-,TRBV9,few,CASSADPSSYNEQFF,TGTGCCAGCAGCGCCGACCCAAGCTCCTACAATGAGCAGTTCTTC
TRBJ1-2,TRBD1,TRBV27,many,CASSSETGHYGYTF,TGTGCCAGCAGTTCAGAGACAGGGCACTATGGCTACACCTTC
TRBJ2-3,-,TRBV2,-,CARGTSTDTQYF,TGTGCCAGGGGAACTAGCACAGATACGCAGTATTTT
TRBJ2-5,-,TRBV27,-,CASSSWTDQETQYF,TGTGCCAGCAGCTCATGGACAGACCAAGAGACCCAGTACTTC
TRBJ2-5,-,TRBV7-9,-,CASSPQVETQYF,TGTGCCAGCAGTCCTCAAGTAGAGACCCAGTACTTC
TRBJ2-3,TRBD1,TRBV11-3,few,CASSSGQGLDTQYF,TGTGCCAGCAGCTCTGGACAGGGACTAGATACGCAGTATTTT
TRBJ2-5,-,TRBV28,few,CASSHDQKETQYF,TGTGCCAGCAGCCACGATCAAAAAGAGACCCAGTACTTC
TRBJ2-1,-,TRBV12-3/TRBV12-4,few,CASSLANVGDEQFF,TGTGCCAGCAGTTTAGCCAACGTCGGCGATGAGCAGTTCTTC
TRBJ2-7,-,TRBV28,once,CASRLDQGTYSSYEQYF,TGTGCCAGCAGGCTAGACCAAGGGACTTATAGCTCCTACGAGCAGTACTTC
TRBJ2-1,TRBD2,TRBV6-5,-,CASSYSSGRFNEQFF,TGTGCCAGCAGTTACTCTAGCGGGAGGTTTAATGAGCAGTTCTTC
TRBJ1-6,-,TRBV7-8,many,CASSLGAANSPLHF,TGTGCCAGCAGCTTAGGGGCAGCCAATTCACCCCTCCACTTT
TRBJ2-7,TRBD1,TRBV29-1,-,CSVEKGTAYEQYF,TGCAGCGTTGAAAAGGGGACAGCCTACGAGCAGTACTTC
TRBJ2-5,TRBD2,TRBV24-1,-,CATSDGGVWGSGETQYF,TGTGCCACCAGTGATGGGGGGGTTTGGGGGTCAGGGGAGACCCAGTACTTC
TRBJ1-1,TRBD1,TRBV5-5,-,CASSIPGQGEAFF,TGTGCCAGCAGCATACCGGGACAGGGTGAAGCTTTCTTT
TRBJ2-1,TRBD1,TRBV7-9,-,CASSLGQQNNEQFF,TGTGCCAGCAGCCTGGGACAGCAGAACAATGAGCAGTTCTTC
TRBJ2-1,TRBD2,TRBV28,few,CASSLWLAEYNEQFF,TGTGCCAGCAGTTTATGGCTAGCGGAATACAATGAGCAGTTCTTC
TRBJ2-1,-,TRBV7-2,many,CASSLDWGYNEQFF,TGTGCCAGCAGCTTGGATTGGGGTTACAATGAGCAGTTCTTC
TRBJ2-1,-,TRBV20-1,-,CSAPRLLNNEQFF,TGCAGTGCTCCCAGGCTCCTGAACAATGAGCAGTTCTTC
TRBJ2-5,-,TRBV20-1,once,CSARDRGNGETQYF,TGCAGTGCTAGAGATCGGGGAAATGGAGAGACCCAGTACTTC
TRBJ2-5,TRBD2,TRBV2,few,CASKVSGARWETQYF,TGTGCCAGCAAAGTTAGCGGGGCTCGTTGGGAGACCCAGTACTTC
TRBJ2-7,TRBD1,TRBV7-9,-,CASSYLLGQGYEQYF,TGTGCCAGCAGCTACCTCCTGGGACAGGGCTACGAGCAGTACTTC
TRBJ1-6,TRBD1,TRBV7-2,few,CASSDRAVSPLHF,TGTGCCAGCAGCGACAGGGCGGTATCACCCCTCCACTTT
TRBJ2-1,TRBD2,TRBV5-1,few,CASSEAGLAGVNEQFF,TGCGCCAGCAGCGAAGCAGGACTAGCGGGAGTGAATGAGCAGTTCTTC
TRBJ2-3,TRBD2,TRBV20-1,-,CSARGKAGVADTQYF,TGCAGTGCTAGAGGGAAGGCGGGAGTCGCAGATACGCAGTATTTT
TRBJ2-7,TRBD2,TRBV28,-,CASSSSGGSLAGVTSYEQYF,TGTGCCAGCAGTTCCTCAGGGGGCAGCCTAGCGGGAGTTACCTCCTACGAGCAGTACTTC
TRBJ2-7,TRBD1,TRBV27,-,CASSLSSGGPYEQYF,TGTGCCAGCAGTTTATCTTCAGGGGGTCCCTACGAGCAGTACTTC
TRBJ2-1,TRBD1,TRBV3-1,once,CASRDRGSSGSSYNEQFF,TGTGCCAGCAGGGACAGGGGGTCGAGCGGTAGCTCCTACAATGAGCAGTTCTTC
TRBJ2-3,TRBD2,TRBV4-3,few,CASSQKRSGGGTDTQYF,TGCGCCAGCAGCCAAAAGCGGTCGGGAGGTGGTACAGATACGCAGTATTTT
TRBJ2-1,-,TRBV9,-,CASSGLTGEQFF,TGTGCTAGCAGCGGCCTTACGGGTGAGCAGTTCTTC
TRBJ1-2,TRBD1,TRBV20-1,-,CSATGTGIYGYTF,TGCAGTGCGACCGGGACAGGGATCTATGGCTACACCTTC
TRBJ1-2,-,TRBV9,-,CASSLGTGQGYTF,TGTGCCAGCAGCTTAGGAACCGGGCAGGGCTACACCTTC
TRBJ2-5,-,TRBV5-1,many,CASSLAQAQETQYF,TGCGCCAGCAGCTTGGCACAGGCCCAAGAGACCCAGTACTTC
TRBJ1-1,-,TRBV6-2/TRBV6-3,-,CASSYYSDTEAFF,TGTGCCAGCAGTTACTACAGCGACACTGAAGCTTTCTTT
TRBJ1-6,-,TRBV9,-,CASSVVGSPPHF,TGTGCCAGCAGCGTAGTCGGCTCACCCCCCCACTTT
TRBJ2-4,-,TRBV11-2,-,CASSSIRGLDIQYF,TGTGCCAGCAGCTCTATCAGGGGTTTGGACATTCAGTACTTC
TRBJ2-1,-,TRBV11-2,-,CASSLGGAREQFF,TGTGCCAGCAGCTTAGGGGGGGCCAGAGAGCAGTTCTTC
TRBJ2-5,TRBD2,TRBV6-4,-,CASSIDGGAHETQYF,TGTGCCAGCAGTATTGACGGGGGGGCCCATGAGACCCAGTACTTC
TRBJ2-4,-,TRBV10-2,few,CASSDGGLAKNIQYF,TGCGCCAGCAGTGATGGGGGGTTAGCCAAAAACATTCAGTACTTC
TRBJ2-7,-,TRBV12-3/TRBV12-4,few,CASSSYSGMAYEQYF,TGTGCCAGCAGTTCCTACTCTGGAATGGCCTACGAGCAGTACTTC
TRBJ2-5,-,TRBV15,few,CATSRDSQRDKTQYF,TGTGCCACCAGCAGAGATTCCCAGAGGGACAAGACCCAGTACTTC
TRBJ1-2,TRBD1,TRBV27,many,CASSFNPGQGYGYTF,TGTGCCAGCAGTTTCAACCCGGGACAGGGTTATGGCTACACCTTC
TRBJ2-3,-,TRBV10-3,-,CAIRTTTDTQYF,TGTGCCATCCGGACTACCACAGATACGCAGTATTTT
TRBJ1-2,-,TRBV9,-,CASSVEAQRYGYTF,TGTGCCAGCAGCGTAGAAGCACAGCGCTATGGCTACACCTTC
TRBJ2-5,TRBD1,TRBV6-1,-,CASSLADRGQRGTQYF,TGTGCCAGCAGTCTCGCGGACAGGGGGCAGAGGGGGACCCAGTACTTC
TRBJ2-1,TRBD1,TRBV25-1,-,CASSVVGTGKNNEQFF,TGTGCCAGCAGTGTAGTCGGGACAGGGAAGAACAATGAGCAGTTCTTC
TRBJ2-1,-,TRBV20-1,-,CSAMDSKLQFF,TGCAGTGCAATGGACTCGAAGCTGCAGTTCTTC
TRBJ2-1,-,TRBV29-1,few,CSAGPTTYNEQFF,TGCAGCGCCGGACCGACGACCTACAATGAGCAGTTCTTC
TRBJ1-6,TRBD1,TRBV6-5,-,CASGFRQGDSPLHF,TGTGCCAGCGGTTTCAGGCAGGGGGACTCACCCCTCCACTTT
TRBJ2-4,TRBD1,TRBV7-2,-,CASSVVGTDAFQYF,TGTGCCAGCAGCGTAGTAGGGACAGATGCTTTTCAGTACTTC
TRBJ1-6,TRBD1,TRBV4-2,-,CASSDREDSPLHF,TGTGCCAGCAGCGACAGGGAGGATTCACCCCTCCACTTT
TRBJ1-6,-,TRBV15,-,CATSRGGYGDSPLHF,TGTGCCACCAGCAGAGGCGGGTACGGGGATTCACCCCTCCACTTT
TRBJ1-2,-,TRBV29-1,many,CSVPIPDSNYGYTF,TGCAGCGTCCCAATTCCGGACAGCAACTATGGCTACACCTTC
TRBJ1-1,-,TRBV24-1,-,CATSDSQGLNTEAFF,TGTGCCACCAGTGACTCCCAGGGTTTGAACACTGAAGCTTTCTTT
TRBJ2-5,TRBD2,TRBV7-3,-,CASSLTGPGLVPYGQYF,TGTGCCAGCAGCTTAACGGGTCCAGGACTAGTGCCCTACGGGCAGTACTTC